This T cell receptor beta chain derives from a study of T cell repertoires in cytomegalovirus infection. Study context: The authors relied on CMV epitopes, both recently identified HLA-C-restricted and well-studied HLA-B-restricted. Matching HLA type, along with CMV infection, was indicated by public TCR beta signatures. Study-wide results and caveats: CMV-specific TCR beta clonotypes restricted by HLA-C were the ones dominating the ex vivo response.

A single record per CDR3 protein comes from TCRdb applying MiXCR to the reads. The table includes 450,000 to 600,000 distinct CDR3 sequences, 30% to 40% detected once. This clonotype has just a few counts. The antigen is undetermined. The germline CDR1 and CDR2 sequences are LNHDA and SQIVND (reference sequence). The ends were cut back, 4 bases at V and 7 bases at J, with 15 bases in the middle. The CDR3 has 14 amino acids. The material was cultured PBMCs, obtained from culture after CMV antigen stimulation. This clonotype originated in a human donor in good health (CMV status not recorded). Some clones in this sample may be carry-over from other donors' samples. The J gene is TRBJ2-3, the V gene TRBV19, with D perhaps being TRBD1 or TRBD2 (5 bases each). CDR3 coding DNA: TGTGCCAGTAGTACCCAAAACGAGGGGAATACGCAGTATTTT. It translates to CASSTQNEGNTQYF.